The clone carrying this T cell receptor (beta chain) was observed at least ten times. What it binds is unknown. The sample originates from a study of human T cells and chemical hapten exposure. In the original processing: Per sample, the median was around 96,000 TCRs, with values from 23,224 to 690,600. TCRdb fed the RACE reads into MiXCR, producing one record per CDR3 protein. It is TCRdb's table, rather than the study itself, that gives the V and J calls and clone size. This table holds 100,000 or so distinct CDR3 sequences, 9.5% to 12% found once. Notes on the study in general: Once DPC sensitization occurred, TCRs above 1 in 1000 frequency showed no change. Relative to control repertoires, expanded TCRs gave rise to significantly more large CDR3 similarity clusters. Donor immune responses may differ from healthy people's, since all donors had alopecia.

Trimming shortened V by 4 bases and J by 9 bases, and 16 bases separated the two germline ends. Germline CDR1 reads KGHDR; CDR2 reads SFDVKD. The CDR3 covers 14 residues. Sample time point: patch test 1, 2 weeks after DPC sensitization. Specified treatment: therapeutic diphenylcyclopropenone sensitization with weekly scalp DPC. The receptor's source is a woman aged 40 to 49 with alopecia areata. Some clones in this sample may be carry-over from other donors' samples. The source material was whole blood, sampled in connection with sensitization to the hapten diphenylcyclopropenone (DPC). The chain has TRBV24-1 and TRBJ2-3; the D is unclear. CDR3 residues: CATSDQTANRTQYF. The CDR3 coding sequence is TGTGCCACCAGTGACCAGACCGCAAACCGGACGCAGTATTTT.